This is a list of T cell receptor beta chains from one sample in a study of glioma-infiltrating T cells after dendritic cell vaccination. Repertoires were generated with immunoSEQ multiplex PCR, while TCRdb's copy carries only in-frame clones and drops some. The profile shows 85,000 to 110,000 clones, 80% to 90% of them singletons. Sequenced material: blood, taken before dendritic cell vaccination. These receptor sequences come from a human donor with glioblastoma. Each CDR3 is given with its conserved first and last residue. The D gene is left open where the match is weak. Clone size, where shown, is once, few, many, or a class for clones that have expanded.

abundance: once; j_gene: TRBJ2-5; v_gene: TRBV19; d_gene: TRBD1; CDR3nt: TGTGCCAGTAGTATAGGACAGGGGATAGGAGAGACCCAGTACTTC; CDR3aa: CASSIGQGIGETQYF
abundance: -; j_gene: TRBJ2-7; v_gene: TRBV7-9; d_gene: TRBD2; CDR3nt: TGTGCCAGCACCCAGGCGGCGGGGGGCCTCTACGAGCAGTACTTC; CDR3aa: CASTQAAGGLYEQYF
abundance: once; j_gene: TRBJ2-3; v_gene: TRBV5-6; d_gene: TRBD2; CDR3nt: TGTGCCAGCAGCTCACTAGCGGGGGAAGATACGCAGTATTTT; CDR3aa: CASSSLAGEDTQYF
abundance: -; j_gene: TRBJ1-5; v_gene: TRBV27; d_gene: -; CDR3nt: TGTGCCAGCAGTTTCTCAGGGTTTGGTCAGCCCCAGCATTTT; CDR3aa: CASSFSGFGQPQHF
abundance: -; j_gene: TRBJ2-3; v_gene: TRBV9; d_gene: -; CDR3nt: TGTGCCAGCAGCGCCTCTGCGGGGTATGCAGATACGCAGTATTTT; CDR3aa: CASSASAGYADTQYF
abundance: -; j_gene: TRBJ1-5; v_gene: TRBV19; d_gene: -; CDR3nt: TGTGCCAGTAGTATAGGAACCACAAGTCAGCCCCAGCATTTT; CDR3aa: CASSIGTTSQPQHF
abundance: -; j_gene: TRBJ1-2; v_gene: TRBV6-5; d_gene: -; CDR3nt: TGTGCCAGCACCGTAACAGACACCTATGGCTACACCTTC; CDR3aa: CASTVTDTYGYTF
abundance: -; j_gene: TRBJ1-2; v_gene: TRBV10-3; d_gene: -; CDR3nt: TGTGCCATCAGTGCCTTGACTAGTATATCGGGTGGCTACACCTTC; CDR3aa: CAISALTSISGGYTF
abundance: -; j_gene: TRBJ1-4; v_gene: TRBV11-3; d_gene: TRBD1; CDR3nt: TGTGCCAGCACCCCAGGGGGATCTAATGAAAAACTGTTTTTT; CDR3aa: CASTPGGSNEKLFF
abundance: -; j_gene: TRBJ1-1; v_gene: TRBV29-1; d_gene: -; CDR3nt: TGCAGCGTTCGGGGGGGGTTTTTGGGCACTGAAGCTTTCTTT; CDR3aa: CSVRGGFLGTEAFF
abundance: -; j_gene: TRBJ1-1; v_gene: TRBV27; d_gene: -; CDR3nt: TGTGCCAGCAGTTTAGACACTCTCACTGAAGCTTTCTTT; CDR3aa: CASSLDTLTEAFF
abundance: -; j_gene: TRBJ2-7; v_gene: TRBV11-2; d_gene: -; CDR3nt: TGTGCCAGCAGCTCAGAGACAGGTCTCGCCTACGAGCAGTACTTC; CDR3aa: CASSSETGLAYEQYF
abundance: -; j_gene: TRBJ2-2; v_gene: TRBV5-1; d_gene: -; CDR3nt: TGCGCCAGCAGCTTCTTCGTCCAGCGCTACACCGGGGAGCTGTTTTTT; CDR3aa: CASSFFVQRYTGELFF
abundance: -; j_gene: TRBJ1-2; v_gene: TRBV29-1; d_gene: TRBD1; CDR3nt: TGCAGCGTTGAAGATAGGGCCGCAGGGGGCTATGGCTACACCTTC; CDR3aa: CSVEDRAAGGYGYTF
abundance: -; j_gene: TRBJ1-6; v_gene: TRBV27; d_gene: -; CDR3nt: TGTGCCAGCATGGACTTTGGTTCACCCCTCCACTTT; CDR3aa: CASMDFGSPLHF
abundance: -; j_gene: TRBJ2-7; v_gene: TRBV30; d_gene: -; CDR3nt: TGTGCCTGGAGCATTGGAGCCTACGAGCAGTACTTC; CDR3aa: CAWSIGAYEQYF
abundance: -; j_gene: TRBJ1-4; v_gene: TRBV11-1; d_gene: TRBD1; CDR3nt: TGTGCCAGCAGCTCGACAGGGGATGAAAAACTGTTTTTT; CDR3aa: CASSSTGDEKLFF
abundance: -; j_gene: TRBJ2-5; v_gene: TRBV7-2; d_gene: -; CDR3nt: TGTGCCAGCAGCTTCGGGGAGACCCAGTACTTC; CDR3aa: CASSFGETQYF
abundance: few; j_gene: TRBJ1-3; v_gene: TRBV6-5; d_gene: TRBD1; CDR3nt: TGTGCCAGCAGTTACGACAGGGGAGTATCTGGAAACACCATATATTTT; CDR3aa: CASSYDRGVSGNTIYF
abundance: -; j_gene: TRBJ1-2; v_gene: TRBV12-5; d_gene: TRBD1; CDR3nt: TGTGCTAGTGGTTTTCAGGGGGCAATGGATGGCTACACCTTC; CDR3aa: CASGFQGAMDGYTF
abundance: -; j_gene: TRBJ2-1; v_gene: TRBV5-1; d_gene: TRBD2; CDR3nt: TGCGCCAGCAGCTTGGGTAGCGGGGGGAACAATGAGCAGTTCTTC; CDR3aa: CASSLGSGGNNEQFF
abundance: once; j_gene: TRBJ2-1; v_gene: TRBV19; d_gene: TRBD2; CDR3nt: TGTGCCAGTAGAGGACTAGCGGGATACAATGAGCAGTTCTTC; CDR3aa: CASRGLAGYNEQFF
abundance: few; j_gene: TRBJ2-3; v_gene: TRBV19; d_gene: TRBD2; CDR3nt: TGTGCCAGTAGTATTCGGGGGTCTAGCGGAGATACGCAGTATTTT; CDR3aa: CASSIRGSSGDTQYF
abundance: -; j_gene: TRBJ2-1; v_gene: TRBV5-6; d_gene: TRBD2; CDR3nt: TGTGCCAGCAGCTGGCACCCGGGCGGGGGGGAGCTGGTATTGTTCTTC; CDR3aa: CASSWHPGGGELVLFF
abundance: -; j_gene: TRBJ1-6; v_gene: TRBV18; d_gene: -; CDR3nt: TGTGCCAGCTCACCACTACCGATGCCAGGGAGGGTCTCACCCCTCCACTTT; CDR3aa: CASSPLPMPGRVSPLHF
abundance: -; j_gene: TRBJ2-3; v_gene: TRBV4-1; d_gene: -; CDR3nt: TGCGCCAGCAGCCCCCCGGGGGGCACAGATACGCAGTATTTT; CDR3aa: CASSPPGGTDTQYF
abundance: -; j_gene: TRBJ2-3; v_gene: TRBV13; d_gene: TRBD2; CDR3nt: TGTGCCAGCAGCTACCCTAGCGGGGGGGCTAGCACAGATACGCAGTATTTT; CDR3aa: CASSYPSGGASTDTQYF
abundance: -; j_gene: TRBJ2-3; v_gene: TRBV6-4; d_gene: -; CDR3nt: TGTGCCAGCAGTGAAGAGTTCGGGGTGGATACGCAGTATTTT; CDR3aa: CASSEEFGVDTQYF
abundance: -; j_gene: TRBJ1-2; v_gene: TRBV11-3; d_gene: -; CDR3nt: TGTGCCAGCAGCTTAGTCAGGTCCTATGGCTACACCTTC; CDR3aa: CASSLVRSYGYTF
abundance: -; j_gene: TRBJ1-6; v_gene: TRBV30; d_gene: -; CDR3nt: TGTGCCTGGATGACACCAAGTAATTCACCCCTCCACTTT; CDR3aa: CAWMTPSNSPLHF
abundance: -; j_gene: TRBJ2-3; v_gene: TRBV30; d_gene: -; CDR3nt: TGTGCCAACAGAGGGGGAAGCATAGCAGATACGCAGTATTTT; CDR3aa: CANRGGSIADTQYF
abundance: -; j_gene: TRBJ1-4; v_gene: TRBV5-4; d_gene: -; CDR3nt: TGTGCCAGCAGCTTGGACCGACCCGGGGGAGGGGAAAAACTGTTTTTT; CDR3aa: CASSLDRPGGGEKLFF
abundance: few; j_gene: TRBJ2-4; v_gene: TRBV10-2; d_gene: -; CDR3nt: TGCGCCAGCAGTTTGGATCGGGTAGGTCCTGGCGGAAACATTCAGTACTTC; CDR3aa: CASSLDRVGPGGNIQYF
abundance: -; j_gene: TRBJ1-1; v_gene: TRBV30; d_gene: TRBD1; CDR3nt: TGTGCCTGGACGAGGACTTTGAGACAGGGGAACACTGAAGCTTTCTTT; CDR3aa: CAWTRTLRQGNTEAFF
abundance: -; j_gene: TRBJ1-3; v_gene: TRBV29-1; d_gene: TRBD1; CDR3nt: TGCAGCGTTGAAGAGGACAGGGACTCTGGAAACACCATATATTTT; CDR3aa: CSVEEDRDSGNTIYF
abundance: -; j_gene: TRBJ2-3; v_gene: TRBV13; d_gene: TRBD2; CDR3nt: TGTGCCAGCAGCTCCGGACTAGCGGGGGGGGACACAGATACGCAGTATTTT; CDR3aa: CASSSGLAGGDTDTQYF
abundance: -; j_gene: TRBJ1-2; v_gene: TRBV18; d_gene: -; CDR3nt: TGTGCCAGCTCACCATTTGGAGGGAGCTATGGCTACACCTTC; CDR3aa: CASSPFGGSYGYTF
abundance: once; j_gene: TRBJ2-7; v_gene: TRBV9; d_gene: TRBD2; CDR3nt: TGTGCCAGCAGCGATTCCGGGACTAGCGGGGAACGGCAGTACTTC; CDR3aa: CASSDSGTSGERQYF
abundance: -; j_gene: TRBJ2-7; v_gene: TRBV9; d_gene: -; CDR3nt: TGTGCCAGCAGCCTCAGTGGGGCAAGCGAGCAGTACTTC; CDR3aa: CASSLSGASEQYF
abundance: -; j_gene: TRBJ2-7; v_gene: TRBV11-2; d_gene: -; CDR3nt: TGTGCCAGCAGCTACCCCTATCGCCCCTACGAGCAGTACTTC; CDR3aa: CASSYPYRPYEQYF
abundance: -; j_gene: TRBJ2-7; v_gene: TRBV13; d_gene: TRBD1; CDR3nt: TGTGCCAGCAGTGAGGGCAGGGGGATATACGAGCAGTACTTC; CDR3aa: CASSEGRGIYEQYF
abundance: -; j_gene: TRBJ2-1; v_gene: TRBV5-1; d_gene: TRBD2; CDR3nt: TGCGCCAGCAGTCCTAGCGGGGGGAGCTCCTACAATGAGCAGTTCTTC; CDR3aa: CASSPSGGSSYNEQFF
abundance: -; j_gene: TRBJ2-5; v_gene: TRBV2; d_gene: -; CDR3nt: TGTGCCAGCCGGGACTCCCCATTATGGGGGACCCAGTACTTC; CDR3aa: CASRDSPLWGTQYF
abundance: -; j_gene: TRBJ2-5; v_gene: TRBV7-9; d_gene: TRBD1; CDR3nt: TGTGCCAGCAGCCCAAACCCCGGGACAGGACAAGAGACCCAGTACTTC; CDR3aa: CASSPNPGTGQETQYF